This note documents a single TCR beta chain sequence. The antigen remains undetermined. This sample stems from a study of shared clonotypes between healthy human individuals. Whole-study findings and limits: Against clonotypes common to all four donors, non-shared ones had lower generation probabilities. Blood was the only sampled material, and tissue repertoires likely differ. What naive subsets generally showed was a larger estimated richness than memory subsets showed. When naive CD4 clonotypes were compared across a handful of donors, 5% to 5.5% were shared.

The germline V gene encodes CDR1 MDHEN and CDR2 SYDVKM. V shed 11 bases and J 2 bases; nucleotides not matched to a gene: 9. This CDR3 has 13 residues. TCRdb's copy holds only in-frame clones and misses some; the assay was immunoSEQ multiplex PCR. The sample carries about 710,000 clones, around 70% recorded once. V gene TRBV28 combines with J gene TRBJ2-7; 7 bases align to TRBD2. The sequence was collected from a woman aged 25 to 39 in good health. Sequenced material: memory CD4+ T cells sorted from blood. Subset in this sample: CD45RA-negative fraction. DNA of the CDR3: TGTGCCTCTCTGGCGGGAGCCCCCTACGAGCAGTACTTC. The encoded protein is CASLAGAPYEQYF.